The 7 T cell receptor beta chains listed next were all sequenced from one sample in a study of Graves' ophthalmopathy and Graves' hyperthyroidism. The authors amplified TCR beta CDR3 regions from RNA transcripts. Following a first-round RT-PCR that used HTBI primers, a second-round multiplex PCR was carried out. TCRdb called the multiplex PCR reads again in MiXCR, with one record for every CDR3 protein. The sample yields over a million distinct CDR3 sequences, about 38% seen once. Material: peripheral blood or thyroid tissue (not recorded which). All receptors derive from an adult man with Graves' hyperthyroidism.

To note about this clonotype: A much larger clone sits a single nucleotide away, making a read error possible. This sequence joins TRBV15 and TRBJ2-5; D is unclear. The CDR3 is 15 amino acids. Germline V gene sequence: CDR1 LNHNV, CDR2 YYDKDF (reference sequence). CDR3 DNA sequence: TGTGCCATCAGCAGAGCCTGGGTGGCACAAGAGACCCAGTACTTC. Translation gives CAISRAWVAQETQYF.

This clonotype came up many times. J is TRBJ2-5 and V is TRBV29-1; 7 positions match TRBD1. CDR3 length: 13 amino acids. V lost 3 bases to trimming and J lost 4 bases; unmatched junction nucleotides: 5. Germline V gives CDR1 SQVTM, CDR2 ANQGSEA. The CDR3 bases are TGCAGCGTTGATCATGGGACAGCAGAGACCCAGTACTTC. Its translation is CSVDHGTAETQYF.

This clonotype was recorded many times. This rearrangement joins TRBV7-2 to TRBJ1-1; possibly TRBD1 for D (6 bases). This CDR3 is built from 18 residues. Deletions cut 6 bases from V and 0 bases from J, with 23 bases between. The germline gives CDR1 SGHTA, CDR2 FQGNSA. DNA of the CDR3: TGTGCCAGCAGTCATATCAGGGGCGATGCTGGGTTGAACACTGAAGCTTTCTTT. Translating it yields CASSHIRGDAGLNTEAFF. The variable domain in full, completed from reference TRBV7-2 and TRBJ1-1, reads GAGVSQSPSNKVTEKGKDVELRCDPISGHTALYWYRQSLGQGLEFLIYFQGNSAPDKSGLPSDRFSAERTGGSVSTLTIQRTQQEDSAVYLCASSHIRGDAGLNTEAFFGQGTRLTVV.

This clonotype showed up many times. The chain uses TRBV12-3 or TRBV12-4 and TRBJ1-1, with 8 bases aligning to TRBD1. The CDR3 has 14 residues. Losses at the gene ends were 7 bases for V and 5 bases for J; bases not matched to a gene: 9. This chain's CDR3 is CASTYRTGRTEAFF. The CDR3, as DNA: TGTGCCAGCACCTACCGGACAGGGCGAACTGAAGCTTTCTTT.

The CDR3 DNA reads TGTGCCAGCAGCCGGGGACAGCGTAATGAAAAACTGTTTTTT. It is translated as CASSRGQRNEKLFF. The gene calls are TRBV13 and TRBJ1-4; TRBD1 aligns across 7 bases. Germline loops: CDR1 PRHDT, CDR2 FYEKMQ (reference sequence). Losses at the gene ends were 5 bases for V and 4 bases for J; bases not matched to a gene: 4. There are 14 residues in the CDR3.

The rearrangement uses TRBV20-1 and TRBJ2-5; TRBD1 or TRBD2 may be the D gene (5 bases each). Germline V CDR1 and CDR2: DFQATT, SNEGSKA (reference sequence). V was trimmed by 1 base and J by 9 bases, leaving 12 bases between them. The CDR3 is 12 residues long. The CDR3 DNA follows: TGCAGTGCTAGAGTGGGGACGTCGGCCCAGTACTTC. Its protein product is CSARVGTSAQYF.

This clonotype was seen once. V gene TRBV28 combines with J gene TRBJ1-1; D is undetermined. The CDR3 is 12 amino acids. Germline V gene sequence: CDR1 MDHEN, CDR2 SYDVKM. Trimming took off 7 bases at V and 10 bases at J, with 16 bases between the two ends. CDR3 nucleotides: TGTGCCAGCAATATAGTACAGCTCCCAGCTTTCTTT. Its protein is CASNIVQLPAFF.